These T cell receptor beta chains were read from a single sample in a study of cytomegalovirus exposure and HLA in healthy donors. TCRdb's table, derived via immunoSEQ multiplex PCR, lists solely in-frame clones and lacks some. The top ten hold just over 4.5% of the sample, which has 120,000 or so clones, over 9.5% seen once. Sequencing was carried out using PBMCs. These receptor sequences come from a woman in her late teens or twenties in good health and CMV-seropositive. CDR3s include the opening cysteine and the closing phenylalanine or tryptophan. A D gene is named only where the DNA matches it firmly. Size is omitted from some rows. Given values are once, few, many or a class for expanded clones.

clone_size j_call v_call d_call cdr3_nt cdr3_aa
- TRBJ1-4 TRBV7-8 - TGTGCCAGCAGCTTAGGCCTAGCTAATGAAAAACTGTTTTTT CASSLGLANEKLFF
few TRBJ2-1 TRBV12-2 - TGTGCAAGTCGCTTAAGAGGGTATAGACTAGCGGGAGGTGAAGATAGGAATGAGCAGTTCTTC CASRLRGYRLAGGEDRNEQFF
- TRBJ2-7 TRBV2 - TGTGCCAGCAGGACAGGAGGAGTCTACGAGCAGTACTTC CASRTGGVYEQYF
- TRBJ1-2 TRBV29-1 TRBD1 TGCAGCGTTGGTTCGAAGGGGACAGTCCTCTATGGCTACACCTTC CSVGSKGTVLYGYTF
few TRBJ1-1 TRBV6-1 - TGTGCCAGCCGATCCGACGGGACTGAAGCTTTCTTT CASRSDGTEAFF
- TRBJ2-6 TRBV5-1 - TGCGCCAGCAGCCGTTCGTCCGGGGCCAACGTCCTGACTTTC CASSRSSGANVLTF
- TRBJ2-1 TRBV7-2 - TGTGCCAGCAGCTCCCCGTCGACAGTCGGTGGTGAGCAGTTCTTC CASSSPSTVGGEQFF
- TRBJ2-5 TRBV7-9 - TGTGCCAGCAGTTCACCGGGACAAAAAGAGACCCAGTACTTC CASSSPGQKETQYF
many TRBJ1-4 TRBV25-1 - TGTGCCAGCAGTGAATCGGAAGGGGCTAATGAAAAACTGTTTTTT CASSESEGANEKLFF
- TRBJ2-1 TRBV2 - TGTGCCAGCAGCTCCGCAGAGCGAGAGCAGTTCTTC CASSSAEREQFF
few TRBJ1-5 TRBV7-2 - TGTGCCAGCAGCCCCTATGGTCAGCCCCAGCATTTT CASSPYGQPQHF
few TRBJ1-4 TRBV6-1 TRBD1 TGTGCCAGCAGTGGGGACAGGGTTCTTACTAATGAAAAACTGTTTTTT CASSGDRVLTNEKLFF
few TRBJ1-1 TRBV4-1 TRBD1 TGCGCCAGCAGCCAGAACAGGGGAGGTAAGGAAGCTTTCTTT CASSQNRGGKEAFF
few TRBJ2-2 TRBV18 - TGTGCCAGCTCACCACAGGCACTAGAGGACACCGGGGAGCTGTTTTTT CASSPQALEDTGELFF
- TRBJ1-5 TRBV27 - TGTGCCAGCAGTTTATCAACGGGAGCAGGGCAGCCCCAGCATTTT CASSLSTGAGQPQHF
few TRBJ1-4 TRBV25-1 TRBD1 TGTGCCAGCAGTGAATCAAACAGGGGGTTGGAAAAACTGTTTTTT CASSESNRGLEKLFF
few TRBJ2-1 TRBV14 TRBD2 TGTGCCAGCAGCCACGGGACTAGCGGGGGCCTTTACAATGAGCAGTTCTTC CASSHGTSGGLYNEQFF
- TRBJ1-2 TRBV5-1 - TGCGCCAGCAGCTTGGCGGGTCCTAACTATGGCTACACCTTC CASSLAGPNYGYTF
- TRBJ2-7 TRBV10-3 TRBD2 TGTGCCATCAGGGACCTCGGGACTAGCGACTACGAGCAGTACTTC CAIRDLGTSDYEQYF
- TRBJ1-4 TRBV27 TRBD1 TGTGCCAGCAGTGTGGGACAGGGAAAAGCAACTAATGAAAAACTGTTTTTT CASSVGQGKATNEKLFF
few TRBJ2-1 TRBV11-3 TRBD2 TGTGCCAGCAGCTCCTCTTTGGGGACTAGCGGGCTAAATGAGCAGTTCTTC CASSSSLGTSGLNEQFF
few TRBJ2-7 TRBV5-1 TRBD1 TGCGCCAGCAGCTCAGACAGGGGATCGGTCGAGCAGTACTTC CASSSDRGSVEQYF
- TRBJ1-3 TRBV28 TRBD1 TGTGCCAGCAGTAACAGGGGGCTCTACTCTGGAAACACCATATATTTT CASSNRGLYSGNTIYF
few TRBJ2-1 TRBV6-5 TRBD1 TGTGCCAGCAGGGGGGACAGGGGGCTCTACAATGAGCAGTTCTTC CASRGDRGLYNEQFF
- TRBJ2-7 TRBV30 TRBD1 TGTGCCTGGAGTTGGTTGACCCGGGACAGGGGCGACGAGCAGTACTTC CAWSWLTRDRGDEQYF
- TRBJ1-5 TRBV14 TRBD1 TGTGCCAGCAGCCCTTGCGAGGGGGGACAGGCACGGCCCCAGCATTTT CASSPCEGGQARPQHF
- TRBJ1-5 TRBV30 - TGTGCCTGGAGTTTTCGGACAGCCGAGCCCCAGCATTTT CAWSFRTAEPQHF
few TRBJ1-2 TRBV10-3 TRBD1 TGTGCCATCAGTCTCGACAGGGTGGGTGGCTACACCTTC CAISLDRVGGYTF
few TRBJ1-2 TRBV30 - TGTGCCTGGAGGGGACTGTCCTATGGCTACACCTTC CAWRGLSYGYTF
- TRBJ1-1 TRBV9 TRBD1 TGTGCCAGCAGCTTCCGGGACAGGGGGAACACTGAAGCTTTCTTT CASSFRDRGNTEAFF
few TRBJ2-1 TRBV30 TRBD2 TGTGCCTGGAGTCCGGGACTAGCGGGCTCCTACAATGAGCAGTTCTTC CAWSPGLAGSYNEQFF
few TRBJ2-7 TRBV5-6 - TGTGCCAGCAGCTTGGCTGGCCAGGGTCTCCACGAGCAGTACTTC CASSLAGQGLHEQYF
- TRBJ1-4 TRBV6-1 - TGTGCCAGCAGTGACAGGGATGAAAAACTGTTTTTT CASSDRDEKLFF
few TRBJ2-7 TRBV6-5 TRBD2 TGTGCCAGCAGTTATGAGCGGGACTCCTACGAGCAGTACTTC CASSYERDSYEQYF
few TRBJ1-2 TRBV2 TRBD1 TGTGCCAGCAGGGAGACAGGGGAAGGGTATGGCTACACCTTC CASRETGEGYGYTF
- TRBJ2-7 TRBV7-8 TRBD2 TGTGCCAGCTGTTTGGCTAGCGGGGTCCCCACCTACGAGCAGTACTTC CASCLASGVPTYEQYF
- TRBJ1-3 TRBV4-1 - TGCGCCAGCAGCCAAGAAGACGGACAGCCTCATTCTTTT CASSQEDGQPHSF
- TRBJ2-7 TRBV6-5 TRBD1 TGTGCCAGCAGTGAACAGGGGCTTATCTACGCGCAGTACTTC CASSEQGLIYAQYF
few TRBJ2-1 TRBV5-1 - TGCGCCAGCAGCTTTAGCGGCCCCAATGAGCAGTTCTTC CASSFSGPNEQFF
few TRBJ2-7 TRBV6-1 TRBD2 TGTGCCAGCAGCCTAGGAGCGGGAGCCCACGAGCAGTACTTC CASSLGAGAHEQYF
few TRBJ1-3 TRBV7-2 - TGTGCCAGCAGCTTATCATCGGGGACTGGAAACACCATATATTTT CASSLSSGTGNTIYF
- TRBJ2-7 TRBV27 TRBD1 TGTGCCAGCAGTTCCCAGACAGGGAACTACGAGCAGTACTTC CASSSQTGNYEQYF
once TRBJ1-5 TRBV28 - TGTGCCAGCACCCCCTCGCGGGCTAATAGCAATCAGCCCCAGAATTTT CASTPSRANSNQPQNF